The clone carrying this T cell receptor (beta chain) has just a few counts. Its cognate antigen is unknown. These data come from a study of T-cell memory formation after mild COVID-19. Overall study: Clustering of TCRs was largely donor specific.

Study-level points and caveats: Clones that contracted clustered mainly in CM and EM if CD4+ and in EMRA if CD8+.

The CDR3 has 13 residues. The J segment lost 10 bases and the V segment lost 8 bases, leaving 13 bases of the junction unmatched. The germline gives CDR1 MDHEN, CDR2 SYDVKM. One entry per CDR3 protein, called by TCRdb with MiXCR from the 5' RACE reads. The top ten hold approximately 12% of the sample, which has more than 450,000 distinct CDR3 sequences, roughly 17% seen once. Specimen: PBMCs or a T cell subset sorted from them (not recorded which). The sequence was obtained from an adult woman who had mild COVID-19 (a few samples of this study predate the infection). Cell type and time point are not known. The rearrangement joins TRBV28 to TRBJ1-1; 7 bases line up with TRBD1. The CDR3 DNA reads TGTGCCAGCCGGACAGGAGCCGTCCGGGGAGCTTTCTTT. Translated, it gives CASRTGAVRGAFF.